A single sample gave rise to the 24 T cell receptor beta chains below, sequenced in a study of T cell responses to AZD1222 COVID-19 vaccine. Assay: immunoSEQ multiplex PCR; the TCRdb copy retains only in-frame clones and omits some. This sample has about 150,000 clones, with around 88% found just once. Specimen: peripheral blood, collected on day 0 of MenACWY control vaccination. These receptors were taken from an adult in good health.

This clone has a single count. V and J are TRBV7-2 and TRBJ1-2; D call uncertain. The germline gives CDR1 SGHTA, CDR2 FQGNSA. Trimming cost V 7 bases and J 2 bases, with 8 bases left between them. The length of the CDR3 is 12 residues. The CDR3: CASTPLNYGYTF. The CDR3 bases are TGTGCCAGCACCCCCCTGAACTATGGCTACACCTTC.

This sequence joins TRBV5-6 and TRBJ1-5; no firm D call. Germline CDR1 reads SGHDT; CDR2 reads YYEEEE. The CDR3 is 12 amino acids. Deletions cut 5 bases from V and 7 bases from J, with 10 bases between. The CDR3 nucleotides read TGTGCCAGCAGTTTACCGGGGCAGCCCCAGCATTTT. Amino acids: CASSLPGQPQHF.

The V gene is TRBV3-1 (or the pseudogene TRBV3-2), the J gene TRBJ2-3, with TRBD2 matching over 10 bases. The germline V gene encodes CDR1 LGHDT and CDR2 YNNKEL (reference sequence). CDR3 length: 15 amino acids. The V segment lost 6 bases and the J segment 4 bases; nucleotides outside the gene matches: 7. The CDR3 nucleotides are TGTGCCAGCAGTCCCCCTAGCGGGAGTGCAGATACGCAGTATTTT. Amino acid sequence: CASSPPSGSADTQYF.

The table lists this clone with a count of one. CDR3: CASTSSSGELFF. The CDR3 DNA follows: TGTGCCAGCACCTCATCTTCCGGGGAGCTGTTTTTT. This chain uses TRBV9 with TRBJ2-2; D is unresolved. Trimming cost V 6 bases and J 6 bases, with 9 bases left between them. The CDR3 totals 12 residues. Germline V gene lookup returns CDR1 SGDLS and CDR2 YYNGEE.

Concerning this clone itself: The sample has other DNA sequences that encode this CDR3 too. The chain is built from TRBV5-6 and TRBJ1-4, with D unresolved. V gave up 0 bases and J gave up 8 bases, with 8 bases separating them. CDR1 SGHDT and CDR2 YYEEEE come from the germline V gene. This CDR3 region has 13 residues. The CDR3 is CASSLVRSEKLFF. The CDR3 DNA reads TGTGCCAGCAGCTTGGTCCGTTCCGAAAAACTGTTTTTT.

This chain links TRBV21-1 with TRBJ2-7; the table gives TRBD1 as D, unverified against the DNA. TRBV21-1 is a recognized pseudogene. The CDR3 has 15 amino acids. This CDR3 is CASSKAGRNSYEQYF. The CDR3 DNA reads as TGTGCCAGCAGCAAAGCGGGGCGGAATTCCTACGAGCAGTACTTC.

The chain is built from TRBV4-2 and TRBJ1-2, with TRBD1 as a possible D gene (5 bases). V was cut by 8 bases and J by 0 bases, with 10 bases left in between. Looked up from germline, CDR1 is LGHNA and CDR2 is YNFKEQ. The CDR3 covers 13 residues. As DNA, the CDR3 is TGTGCCAGCCGGGACGGGGCTAACTATGGCTACACCTTC. It translates to CASRDGANYGYTF.

V usage is TRBV7-2 and J usage is TRBJ2-7; TRBD2 might be the D (6 bases). Germline-derived CDR1 and CDR2 are SGHTA and FQGNSA. This CDR3 region has 15 residues. Trimming stripped 5 bases from V and 0 bases from J, with 14 bases between. The CDR3 nucleotides read TGTGCCAGCAGCGCCGGAGGGCGGAGCTCCTACGAGCAGTACTTC. As protein: CASSAGGRSSYEQYF.

This clone occurred once. The rearrangement joins TRBV30 to TRBJ1-6, with 7 bases that match TRBD1. V shed 0 bases and J 6 bases; nucleotides not matched to a gene: 8. The CDR3 covers 16 residues. Germline values: CDR1 GTSNPN, CDR2 SVGIG (reference sequence). CDR3 DNA sequence: TGTGCCTGGAGTGTAAAGGGGGCGTCACCTAATTCACCCCTCCACTTT. Protein: CAWSVKGASPNSPLHF.

This chain links TRBV19 with TRBJ1-5; D gene ambiguous. The CDR3 length is 14 residues. Germline V CDR1 and CDR2: LNHDA, SQIVND (reference sequence). Trimming removed 0 bases from V and 5 bases from J, with 8 bases in between. In nucleotides, the CDR3 is TGTGCCAGTAGTATAGACCCAGCACATCAGCCCCAGCATTTT. Residues: CASSIDPAHQPQHF.

V and J are TRBV6-5 and TRBJ2-5; D might be TRBD1 (5 bases). Germline CDR1 and CDR2: MNHEY and SVGAGI. V lost 0 bases to trimming and J lost 9 bases, with 20 bases between them. CDR3 size: 16 residues. The CDR3 DNA follows: TGTGCCAGCAGTTACTCGAAAGGGGCCCTTTCTGGAGCCCAGTACTTC. Translation gives CASSYSKGALSGAQYF.

This chain uses TRBV19 with TRBJ2-3, with 12 bases that match TRBD2. The germline gives CDR1 LNHDA, CDR2 SQIVND (reference sequence). CDR3 length equals 18 residues. The junction had 7 bases not matched to a gene; V was cut back by 3 bases and J by 0 bases. The CDR3 DNA sequence: TGTGCCAGTAGTATCCGGACTAGCGGGACGGGGAGCACAGATACGCAGTATTTT. This encodes CASSIRTSGTGSTDTQYF. Supplemented by reference TRBV19 and TRBJ2-3, the full variable domain reads DGGITQSPKYLFRKEGQNVTLSCEQNLNHDAMYWYRQDPGQGLRLIYYSQIVNDFQKGDIAEGYSVSREKKESFPLTVTSAQKNPTAFYLCASSIRTSGTGSTDTQYFGPGTRLTVL.

The CDR3 sequence is CASGLIPGTGSYEQYF. CDR3 DNA: TGTGCTAGTGGTTTGATTCCCGGGACAGGATCCTACGAGCAGTACTTC. The chain has TRBV12-5 and TRBJ2-7; TRBD1 matches 8 bases. The germline gives CDR1 LGHNT, CDR2 FRNRAP. The CDR3 runs to 16 residues. Trimming removed 2 bases from V and 1 base from J; junction bases left unmatched: 7.

V usage is TRBV13 and J usage is TRBJ2-1; 8 bases match TRBD2. The germline gives CDR1 PRHDT, CDR2 FYEKMQ (reference sequence). The CDR3 consists of 16 residues. With V trimmed by 5 bases and J by 1 base, 7 bases remained unmatched. The chain's CDR3 is CASSPPPGGSYNEQFF. CDR3 bases: TGTGCCAGCAGCCCCCCGCCGGGGGGGTCCTACAATGAGCAGTTCTTC.

V is TRBV5-4 and J is TRBJ2-5; D is unclear. V shed 1 base and J shed 5 bases, with 9 bases lying between them. Germline lookup yields CDR1 SGHNT and CDR2 YYREEE (reference sequence). The CDR3 consists of 13 residues. The CDR3 here is CASSLYAGETQYF. The DNA of the CDR3 is TGTGCCAGCAGCTTGTATGCCGGGGAGACCCAGTACTTC.

CDR3: CASSPRTGVSTEAFF. In DNA form, the CDR3 reads TGCGCCAGCAGCCCGCGGACAGGGGTCAGCACTGAAGCTTTCTTT. V gene TRBV5-1 combines with J gene TRBJ1-1; 9 bases are a match to TRBD1. The CDR3 sequence is 15 residues long. Trimming took 4 bases from V and 4 from J; bases not matched to a gene: 8. Germline V lookup: CDR1 SGHRS, CDR2 YFSETQ.

This chain uses TRBV11-2 with TRBJ1-4, with D perhaps TRBD1 (5 bases). Trimming shortened V by 5 bases and J by 8 bases, and 15 bases separated the two germline ends. This CDR3 comprises 14 residues. From germline, CDR1 is SGHAT and CDR2 FQNNGV. CDR3 in amino acids: CASSAWGSYEKLFF. The CDR3 bases are TGTGCCAGCAGCGCATGGGGGTCATACGAAAAACTGTTTTTT.

This clone was observed a few times. The genes are TRBV2 and TRBJ1-1; D is unresolved. Germline V gene sequence: CDR1 SNHLY, CDR2 FYNNEI. The V and J ends lost 3 bases and 10 bases respectively, with 18 bases between them. There are 14 residues in the CDR3. CDR3 sequence: CASSEALVRQRAFF. CDR3 DNA: TGTGCCAGCAGTGAGGCCCTCGTCCGTCAAAGAGCTTTCTTT.

The rearrangement uses TRBV7-9 and TRBJ1-1; maybe TRBD1 (6 bases). Germline CDR1 is SEHNR and CDR2 is FQNEAQ (reference sequence). V was clipped by 7 bases and J by 1 base, with 13 bases between them. The CDR3 sequence is 14 residues long. The CDR3 loop is CASIPDRWNTEAFF. CDR3 coding DNA: TGTGCCAGCATCCCGGACAGATGGAACACTGAAGCTTTCTTT.

The genes are TRBV28 and TRBJ2-4; no reliable D call. The CDR3 has 15 residues. The germline V gene has CDR1 MDHEN and CDR2 SYDVKM. Deletions cut 4 bases from V and 1 base from J, with 11 bases between. The CDR3 bases are TGTGCCAGCAGTTCCCGGTGGGCGGCCAAAAACATTCAGTACTTC. It specifies CASSSRWAAKNIQYF.

The rearrangement joins TRBV27 to TRBJ1-1; no definite D call. Germline CDR1 MNHEY, CDR2 SMNVEV (reference sequence). V lost 3 bases, J lost 4 bases, and 9 bases lay in between. The CDR3 contains 13 residues. The CDR3 sequence: CASSFGIATEAFF. The DNA of the CDR3 is TGTGCCAGCAGTTTCGGCATCGCCACTGAAGCTTTCTTT.

This chain uses TRBV7-2 with TRBJ2-7; possibly TRBD2 for D (6 bases). This CDR3 contains 15 residues. The V gene's germline CDR1 is SGHTA and CDR2 FQGNSA. V was trimmed by 3 bases and J by 2 bases, leaving 14 bases between them. CDR3 in amino acids: CASSFRDFNPYEQYF. The CDR3 nucleotides read TGTGCCAGCAGCTTCCGGGACTTCAATCCCTACGAGCAGTACTTC. Full variable domain (rest looked up from reference TRBV7-2 and TRBJ2-7): GAGVSQSPSNKVTEKGKDVELRCDPISGHTALYWYRQSLGQGLEFLIYFQGNSAPDKSGLPSDRFSAERTGGSVSTLTIQRTQQEDSAVYLCASSFRDFNPYEQYFGPGTRLTVT.

The rearrangement joins TRBV5-1 to TRBJ1-4; weak D call: TRBD1 (6 bases). V lost 5 bases and J lost 5, with 13 bases in between. The germline V gene has CDR1 SGHRS and CDR2 YFSETQ. This CDR3 spans 14 amino acids. The CDR3 DNA is TGCGCCAGCAGAGAGACAGGAGCGAATGAAAAACTGTTTTTT. It encodes CASRETGANEKLFF.

V is TRBV30 and J is TRBJ1-5, with D tentatively TRBD1 (6 bases). The length of the CDR3 is 13 residues. V gave up 1 base and J gave up 3 bases, with 7 bases separating them. Germline V gene sequence: CDR1 GTSNPN, CDR2 SVGIG (reference sequence). DNA for the CDR3: TGTGCCTGGAGTGCAGGGGACAATCAGCCCCAGCATTTT. It translates to CAWSAGDNQPQHF.